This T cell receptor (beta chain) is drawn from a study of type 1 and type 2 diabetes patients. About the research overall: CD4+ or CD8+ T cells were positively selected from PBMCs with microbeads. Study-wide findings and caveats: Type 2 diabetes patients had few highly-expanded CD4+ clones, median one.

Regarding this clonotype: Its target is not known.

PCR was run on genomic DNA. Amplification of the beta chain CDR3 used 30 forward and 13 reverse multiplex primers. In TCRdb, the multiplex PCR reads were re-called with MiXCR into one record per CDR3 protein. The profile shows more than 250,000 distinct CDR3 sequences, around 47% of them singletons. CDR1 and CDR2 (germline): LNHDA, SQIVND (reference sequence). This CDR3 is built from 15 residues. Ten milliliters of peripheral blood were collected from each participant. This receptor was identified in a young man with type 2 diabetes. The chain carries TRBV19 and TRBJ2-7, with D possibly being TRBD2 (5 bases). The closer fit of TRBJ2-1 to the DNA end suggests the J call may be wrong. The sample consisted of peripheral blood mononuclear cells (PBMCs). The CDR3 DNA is TGTGCCAGTAGTATCTTAGCGTTGGGGAACAATGAGCAGTTCTTC. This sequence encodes CASSILALGNNEQFF.